Listed below are T cell receptor beta chains from one sample, sequenced in a study of CD8+ T cells in alopecia areata. Measured with immunoSEQ multiplex PCR; TCRdb has only the in-frame clones, and not every one. The table has some 130,000 clones, around 50% seen once; the top ten hold around 6%. Sequencing used CD4+ T cells sorted from blood, obtained at week 0. These receptors came from a human donor with alopecia areata. Each CDR3 is given with its conserved first and last residue. A D gene is named only where the DNA matches it firmly. Part of the rows lack a size; the others show once, few, many or a class for expanded clones.

TRBJ2-7	.	.	TRBV7-2	TGTGCCAGCAGCTCGGGACCCTCCTACGAGCAGTACTTC	CASSSGPSYEQYF
TRBJ2-1	TRBD1	.	TRBV4-2	TGTGCCAGCAGCCAAGTTCGTGTCTCCGGGACAGGCGCAGGTGAGCAGTTCTTC	CASSQVRVSGTGAGEQFF
TRBJ2-2	.	few	TRBV4-1	TGCGCCAGCAGCCAAGTTGAGGTAGCGAACACCGGGGAGCTGTTTTTT	CASSQVEVANTGELFF
TRBJ2-7	.	few	TRBV29-1	TGCAGCGTGACTCGGGGGTCACCCTACGAGCAGTACTTC	CSVTRGSPYEQYF
TRBJ1-6	.	few	TRBV4-1	TGCGCCAGCAGCCAAGAAGAATGGGGTACCTCACCCCTCCACTTT	CASSQEEWGTSPLHF
TRBJ1-1	.	.	TRBV19	TGTGCCAGTGTCAAGAGGGGCGAGGGAATGAACACTGAAGCTTTCTTT	CASVKRGEGMNTEAFF
TRBJ1-1	.	.	TRBV2	TGTGCCAGCAGTGACCAGGGGCTCACTGAAGCTTTCTTT	CASSDQGLTEAFF
TRBJ2-3	.	.	TRBV6-6	TGTGCCAGCAGTTACTCCAGACTCATGAGCGGAGATACGCAGTATTTT	CASSYSRLMSGDTQYF
TRBJ2-7	TRBD1	.	TRBV7-6	TGTGCCAGCAGCTTATCCGGACAGGCCTATGGGGAGCAGTACTTC	CASSLSGQAYGEQYF
TRBJ1-5	.	.	TRBV30	TGTGCCTGGGGTGGCGGGGCAGTTAGCAATCAGCCCCAGCATTTT	CAWGGGAVSNQPQHF
TRBJ2-1	.	.	TRBV9	TGTGCCAGCAGCCCCACAGGAGCAGGGGAGCAGTTCTTC	CASSPTGAGEQFF
TRBJ1-6	.	.	TRBV7-9	TGTGCCAGCAGCTTAGATCGGTCCAGGGGCAATTCACCCCTCCACTTT	CASSLDRSRGNSPLHF
TRBJ1-2	.	.	TRBV27	TGTGCCAGCAGTCCATATAGAGCCGAAGGCTATGGCTACACCTTC	CASSPYRAEGYGYTF
TRBJ1-2	.	few	TRBV29-1	TGCAGCGTTTCCTCAGGGTCGGATGGCTACACCTTC	CSVSSGSDGYTF
TRBJ2-1	TRBD2	once	TRBV7-2	TGTGCCAGCAGCTCGACTAGCGGATACAATGAGCAGTTCTTC	CASSSTSGYNEQFF
TRBJ1-4	.	.	TRBV30	TGTGCCTGGAGTGTACAAACTAATGAAAAACTGTTTTTT	CAWSVQTNEKLFF
TRBJ1-5	.	.	TRBV5-1	TGCGCCAGCAGCTCAGGACAAGATAGCAATCAGCCCCAGCATTTT	CASSSGQDSNQPQHF
TRBJ1-4	TRBD1	few	TRBV5-6	TGTGCCAGCAGCGGGACAGCCAATGAAAAACTGTTTTTT	CASSGTANEKLFF
TRBJ1-2	.	few	TRBV18	TGTGCCAGCTCACCAAGTGGACAGCCTAACTATGGCTACACCTTC	CASSPSGQPNYGYTF
TRBJ2-3	.	few	TRBV7-2	TGTGCCAGCAGCTTCCCAGGGACAGATACGCAGTATTTT	CASSFPGTDTQYF
TRBJ2-1	TRBD2	.	TRBV13	TGTGCCAGCAGCACCTTCGCGGGGGGGTTCTTC	CASSTFAGGFF
TRBJ2-7	.	.	TRBV30	TGTGCCTGGAGCGCTAAAGGGGGTCCTGTTTACGAGCAGTACTTC	CAWSAKGGPVYEQYF